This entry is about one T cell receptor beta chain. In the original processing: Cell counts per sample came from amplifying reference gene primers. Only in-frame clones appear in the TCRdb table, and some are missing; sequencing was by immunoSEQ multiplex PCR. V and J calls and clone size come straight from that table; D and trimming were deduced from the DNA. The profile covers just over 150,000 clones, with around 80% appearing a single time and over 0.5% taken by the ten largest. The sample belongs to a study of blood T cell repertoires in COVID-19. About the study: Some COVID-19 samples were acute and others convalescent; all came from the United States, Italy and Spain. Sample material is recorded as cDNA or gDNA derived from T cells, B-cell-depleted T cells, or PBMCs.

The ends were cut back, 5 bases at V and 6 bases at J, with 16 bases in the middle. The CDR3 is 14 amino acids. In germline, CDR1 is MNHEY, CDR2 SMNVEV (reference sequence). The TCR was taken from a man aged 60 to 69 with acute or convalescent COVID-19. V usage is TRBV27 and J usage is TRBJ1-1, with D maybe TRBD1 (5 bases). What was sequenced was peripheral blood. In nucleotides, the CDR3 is TGTGCCAGCAGTCTCCAGCCCCAGGGTTCTGAAGCTTTCTTT. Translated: CASSLQPQGSEAFF.